A single sample gave rise to the 5 T cell receptor beta chains below, sequenced in a study of blood T cell repertoires in COVID-19. Profiling relied on immunoSEQ multiplex PCR, and the TCRdb table lists in-frame clones only, not all of them. The sample contains 250,000 to 350,000 clones, roughly 86% of which appear only once. Sequencing input: peripheral blood. The receptors were sampled from a man in his late teens or twenties with active or convalescent COVID-19.

The chain has TRBV6-2 or TRBV6-3 and TRBJ2-3; 8 positions match TRBD2. The trim removed 6 bases at V and 4 bases at J, leaving 12 bases unmatched. Per germline, CDR1 MNHEY and CDR2 SVGEGT. The CDR3 is 16 amino acids. This CDR3 is CASSPLGGGGPDTQYF. The DNA of the CDR3 is TGTGCCAGCAGCCCTTTGGGGGGCGGGGGGCCAGATACGCAGTATTTT.

The rearrangement links TRBV4-3 to TRBJ1-1; D is unresolved. Germline V CDR1 and CDR2: LGHNA, YSLEER. V dropped 0 bases and J dropped 6 bases, with 11 bases sitting between them. The CDR3 covers 14 residues. The CDR3 here is CASSQDLEVSEAFF. The CDR3 DNA sequence: TGCGCCAGCAGCCAAGATCTCGAGGTCTCTGAAGCTTTCTTT.

This clone was seen more than once but under ten times. The limits of the CDR3 on the DNA are not certain, so only TCRdb's listed CDR3 is given. The CDR3 loop reads CASSPFGAGGPYGYTF. V gene TRBV14 combines with J gene TRBJ1-2. The CDR3 is 16 residues long, counting both termini. Germline V lookup: CDR1 SGHDN, CDR2 FVKESK.

The rearrangement links TRBV5-1 to TRBJ2-1; 7 nucleotides line up with TRBD1. The V gene end was trimmed by 2 bases and the J gene end by 7 bases; junction bases not matched to a gene: 6. The germline CDR1 and CDR2 sequences are SGHRS and YFSETQ. This CDR3 has 14 residues. The CDR3 loop is CASSLDPTGNEQFF. The CDR3 DNA reads TGCGCCAGCAGCTTAGACCCGACAGGGAATGAGCAGTTCTTC.

This chain joins TRBV6-4 and TRBJ2-1, with D unclear. From germline, CDR1 is MRHNA and CDR2 SNTAGT. Trimming took 0 bases from V and 9 from J, leaving 6 bases between them. The CDR3 has 12 amino acids. CDR3 DNA: TGTGCCAGCAGTGACTCGTTTAGTGAGCAGTTCTTC. Its translation is CASSDSFSEQFF.